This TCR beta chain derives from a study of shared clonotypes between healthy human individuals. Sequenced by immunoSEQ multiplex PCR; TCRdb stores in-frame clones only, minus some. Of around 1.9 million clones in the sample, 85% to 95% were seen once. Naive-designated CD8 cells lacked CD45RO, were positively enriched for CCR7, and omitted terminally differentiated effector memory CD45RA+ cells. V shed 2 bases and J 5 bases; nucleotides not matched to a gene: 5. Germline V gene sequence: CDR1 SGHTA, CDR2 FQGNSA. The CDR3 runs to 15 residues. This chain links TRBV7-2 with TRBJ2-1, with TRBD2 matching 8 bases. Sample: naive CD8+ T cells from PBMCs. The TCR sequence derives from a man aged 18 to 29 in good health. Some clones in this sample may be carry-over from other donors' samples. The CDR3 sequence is CASSLKLAVHNEQFF. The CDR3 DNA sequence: TGTGCCAGCAGCTTAAAACTAGCGGTTCACAATGAGCAGTTCTTC.